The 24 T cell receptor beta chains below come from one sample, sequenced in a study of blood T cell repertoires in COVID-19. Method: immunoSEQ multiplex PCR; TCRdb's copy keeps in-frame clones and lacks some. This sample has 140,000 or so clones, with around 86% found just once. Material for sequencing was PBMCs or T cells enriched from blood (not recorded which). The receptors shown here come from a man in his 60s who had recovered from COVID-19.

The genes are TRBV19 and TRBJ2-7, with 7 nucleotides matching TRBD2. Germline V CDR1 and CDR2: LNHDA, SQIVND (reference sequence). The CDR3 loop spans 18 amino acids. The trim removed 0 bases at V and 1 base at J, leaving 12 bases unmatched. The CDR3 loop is CASSIDPPSAGGSYEQYF. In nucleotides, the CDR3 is TGTGCCAGTAGTATAGACCCCCCTAGCGCCGGGGGGTCCTACGAGCAGTACTTC.

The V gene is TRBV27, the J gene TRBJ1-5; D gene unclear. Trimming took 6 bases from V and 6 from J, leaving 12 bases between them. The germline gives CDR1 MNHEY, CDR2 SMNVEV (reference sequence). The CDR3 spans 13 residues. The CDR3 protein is CASSFLSGQPQHF. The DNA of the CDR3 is TGTGCCAGCAGCTTCCTATCCGGTCAGCCCCAGCATTTT.

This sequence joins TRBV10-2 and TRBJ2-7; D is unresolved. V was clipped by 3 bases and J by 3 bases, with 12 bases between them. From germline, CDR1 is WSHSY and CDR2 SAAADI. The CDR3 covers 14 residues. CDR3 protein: CASSDGVRRYEQYF. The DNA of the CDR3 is TGCGCCAGCAGTGATGGAGTTAGGCGCTACGAGCAGTACTTC.

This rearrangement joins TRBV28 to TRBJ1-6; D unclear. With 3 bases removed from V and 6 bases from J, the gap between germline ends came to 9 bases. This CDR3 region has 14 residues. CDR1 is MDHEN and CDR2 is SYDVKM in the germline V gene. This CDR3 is CASSFGSGNSPLHF. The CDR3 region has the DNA TGTGCCAGCAGTTTTGGTTCGGGTAATTCACCCCTCCACTTT.

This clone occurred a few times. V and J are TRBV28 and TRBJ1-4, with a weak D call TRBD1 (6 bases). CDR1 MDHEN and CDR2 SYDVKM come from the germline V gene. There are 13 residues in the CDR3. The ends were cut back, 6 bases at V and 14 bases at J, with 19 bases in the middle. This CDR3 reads CASRDSLGFRLFF. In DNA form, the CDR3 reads TGTGCCAGCAGGGACAGCCTGGGGTTCAGGCTGTTTTTT.

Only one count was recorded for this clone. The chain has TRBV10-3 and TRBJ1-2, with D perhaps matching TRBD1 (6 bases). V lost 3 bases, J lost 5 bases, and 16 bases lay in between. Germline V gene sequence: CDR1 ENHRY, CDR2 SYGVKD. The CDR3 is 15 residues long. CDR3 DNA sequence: TGTGCCATCAGTGAACCAGGAGAGGGGGATTATGGCTACACCTTC. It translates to CAISEPGEGDYGYTF.

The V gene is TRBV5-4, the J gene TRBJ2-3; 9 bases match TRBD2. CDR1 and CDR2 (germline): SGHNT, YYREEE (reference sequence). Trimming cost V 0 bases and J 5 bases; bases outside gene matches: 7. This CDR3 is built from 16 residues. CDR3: CASSLERGAAEDTQYF. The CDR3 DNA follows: TGTGCCAGCAGCTTGGAGCGGGGGGCGGCGGAAGATACGCAGTATTTT.

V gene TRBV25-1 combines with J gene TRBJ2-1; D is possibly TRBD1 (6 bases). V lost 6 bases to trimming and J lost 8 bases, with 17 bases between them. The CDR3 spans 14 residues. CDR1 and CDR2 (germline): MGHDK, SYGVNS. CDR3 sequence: CASSRGHVQYEQFF. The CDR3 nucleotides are TGTGCCAGCAGCAGGGGACACGTTCAATATGAGCAGTTCTTC.

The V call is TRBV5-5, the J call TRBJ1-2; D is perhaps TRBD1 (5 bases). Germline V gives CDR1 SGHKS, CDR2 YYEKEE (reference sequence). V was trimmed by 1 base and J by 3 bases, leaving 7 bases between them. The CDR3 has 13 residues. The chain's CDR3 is CASSLWTHYGYTF. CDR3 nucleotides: TGTGCCAGCAGCTTGTGGACACACTATGGCTACACCTTC.

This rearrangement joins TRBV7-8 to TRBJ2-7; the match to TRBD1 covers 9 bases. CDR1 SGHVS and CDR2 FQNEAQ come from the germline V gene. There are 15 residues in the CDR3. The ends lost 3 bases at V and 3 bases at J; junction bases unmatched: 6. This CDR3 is CASSFAGQGYYEQYF. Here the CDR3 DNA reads TGTGCCAGCAGCTTCGCAGGACAGGGGTACTACGAGCAGTACTTC.

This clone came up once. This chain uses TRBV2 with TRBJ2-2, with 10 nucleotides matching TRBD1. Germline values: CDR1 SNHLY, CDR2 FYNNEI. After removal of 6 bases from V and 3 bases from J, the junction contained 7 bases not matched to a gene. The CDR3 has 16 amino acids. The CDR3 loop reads CASRTDRGGDTGELFF. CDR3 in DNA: TGTGCCAGCAGAACGGACAGGGGGGGAGACACCGGGGAGCTGTTTTTT.

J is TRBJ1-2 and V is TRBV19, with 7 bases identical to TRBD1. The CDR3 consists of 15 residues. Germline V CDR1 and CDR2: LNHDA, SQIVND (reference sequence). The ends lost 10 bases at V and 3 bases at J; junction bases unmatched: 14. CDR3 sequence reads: CATLPSDRVDYGYTF. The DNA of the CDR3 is TGTGCCACGCTCCCCTCTGACAGGGTTGACTATGGCTACACCTTC. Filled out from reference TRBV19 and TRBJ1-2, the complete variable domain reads DGGITQSPKYLFRKEGQNVTLSCEQNLNHDAMYWYRQDPGQGLRLIYYSQIVNDFQKGDIAEGYSVSREKKESFPLTVTSAQKNPTAFYLCATLPSDRVDYGYTFGSGTRLTVV.

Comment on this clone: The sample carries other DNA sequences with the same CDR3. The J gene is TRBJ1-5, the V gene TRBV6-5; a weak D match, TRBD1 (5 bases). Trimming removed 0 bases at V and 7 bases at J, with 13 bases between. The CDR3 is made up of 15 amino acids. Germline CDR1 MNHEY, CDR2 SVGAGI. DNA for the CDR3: TGTGCCAGCAGTTACTCAGGCGGGGCGGGGCAGCCCCAGCATTTT. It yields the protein CASSYSGGAGQPQHF.

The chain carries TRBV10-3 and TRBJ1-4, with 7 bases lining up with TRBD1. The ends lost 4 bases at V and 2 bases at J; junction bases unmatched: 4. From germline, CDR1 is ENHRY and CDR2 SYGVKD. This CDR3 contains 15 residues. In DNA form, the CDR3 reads TGTGCCATCAGTGCGTTACAGGGGACTAATGAAAAACTGTTTTTT. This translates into CAISALQGTNEKLFF.

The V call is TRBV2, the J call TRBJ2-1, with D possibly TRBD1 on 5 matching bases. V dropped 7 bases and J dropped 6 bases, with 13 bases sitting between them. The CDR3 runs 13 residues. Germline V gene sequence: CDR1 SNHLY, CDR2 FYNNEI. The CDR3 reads CASTGPRVNEQFF. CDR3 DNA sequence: TGTGCCAGCACAGGGCCGCGTGTCAATGAGCAGTTCTTC.

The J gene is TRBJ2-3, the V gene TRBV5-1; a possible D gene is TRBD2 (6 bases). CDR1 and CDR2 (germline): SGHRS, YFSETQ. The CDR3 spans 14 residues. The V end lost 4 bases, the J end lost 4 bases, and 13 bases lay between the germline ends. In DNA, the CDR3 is TGCGCCAGCAGCCCCACGACTAGTGCAGATACGCAGTATTTT. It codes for CASSPTTSADTQYF. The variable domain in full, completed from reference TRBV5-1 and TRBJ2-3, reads KAGVTQTPRYLIKTRGQQVTLSCSPISGHRSVSWYQQTPGQGLQFLFEYFSETQRNKGNFPGRFSGRQFSNSRSEMNVSTLELGDSALYLCASSPTTSADTQYFGPGTRLTVL.

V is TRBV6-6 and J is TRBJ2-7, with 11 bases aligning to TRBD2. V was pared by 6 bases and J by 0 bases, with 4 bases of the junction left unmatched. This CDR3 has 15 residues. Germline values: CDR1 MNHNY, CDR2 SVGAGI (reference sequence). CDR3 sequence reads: CASRPGTSGSYEQYF. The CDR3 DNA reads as TGTGCCAGCAGACCCGGGACTAGCGGCTCCTACGAGCAGTACTTC.

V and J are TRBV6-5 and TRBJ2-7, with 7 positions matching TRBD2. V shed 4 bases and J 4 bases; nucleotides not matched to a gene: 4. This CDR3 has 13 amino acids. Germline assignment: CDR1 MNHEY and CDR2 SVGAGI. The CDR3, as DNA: TGTGCCAGCAGTTCGCGGGGGTTATACGAGCAGTACTTC. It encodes CASSSRGLYEQYF.

The CDR3 sequence is CASSVGGWLPNTEAFF. The CDR3 DNA reads as TGTGCCAGCAGTGTTGGTGGCTGGTTGCCGAACACTGAAGCTTTCTTT. This chain joins TRBV6-1 and TRBJ1-1, with D uncertain. The germline CDR1 and CDR2 sequences are MNHNS and SASEGT. The CDR3 sequence is 16 residues long. Trimming stripped 4 bases from V and 1 base from J, with 16 bases between.

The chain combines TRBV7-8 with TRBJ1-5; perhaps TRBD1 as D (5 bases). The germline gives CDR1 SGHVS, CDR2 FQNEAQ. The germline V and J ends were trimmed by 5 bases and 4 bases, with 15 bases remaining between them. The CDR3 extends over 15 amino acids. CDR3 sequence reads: CASSLRDSLNQPQHF. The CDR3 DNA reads TGTGCCAGCAGCCTCCGGGACTCCCTTAATCAGCCCCAGCATTTT. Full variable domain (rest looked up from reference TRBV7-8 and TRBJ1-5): GAGVSQSPRYKVAKRGQDVALRCDPISGHVSLFWYQQALGQGPEFLTYFQNEAQLDKSGLPSDRFFAERPEGSVSTLKIQRTQQEDSAVYLCASSLRDSLNQPQHFGDGTRLSIL.

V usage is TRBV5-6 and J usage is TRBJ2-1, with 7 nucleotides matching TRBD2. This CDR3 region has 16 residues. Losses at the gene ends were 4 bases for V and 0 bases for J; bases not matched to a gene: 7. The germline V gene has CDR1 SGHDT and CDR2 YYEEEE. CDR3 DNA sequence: TGTGCCAGCAGCCCAAACGGCGGGAGCTCCTACAATGAGCAGTTCTTC. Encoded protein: CASSPNGGSSYNEQFF.

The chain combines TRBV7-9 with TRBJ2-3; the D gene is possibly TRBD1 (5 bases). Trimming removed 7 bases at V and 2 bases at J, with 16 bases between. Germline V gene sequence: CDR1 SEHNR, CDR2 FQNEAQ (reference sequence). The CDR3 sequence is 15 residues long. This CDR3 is CASTLGRINTDTQYF. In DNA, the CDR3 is TGTGCCAGCACCCTGGGGCGCATAAACACAGATACGCAGTATTTT.

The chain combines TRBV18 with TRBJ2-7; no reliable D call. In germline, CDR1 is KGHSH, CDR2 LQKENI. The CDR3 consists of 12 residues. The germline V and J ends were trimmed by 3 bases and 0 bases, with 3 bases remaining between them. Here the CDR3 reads CASSPRSYEQYF. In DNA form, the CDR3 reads TGTGCCAGCTCACCTCGCTCCTACGAGCAGTACTTC. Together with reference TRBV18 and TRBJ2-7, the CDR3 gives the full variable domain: NAGVMQNPRHLVRRRGQEARLRCSPMKGHSHVYWYRQLPEEGLKFMVYLQKENIIDESGMPKERFSAEFPKEGPSILRIQQVVRGDSAAYFCASSPRSYEQYFGPGTRLTVT.

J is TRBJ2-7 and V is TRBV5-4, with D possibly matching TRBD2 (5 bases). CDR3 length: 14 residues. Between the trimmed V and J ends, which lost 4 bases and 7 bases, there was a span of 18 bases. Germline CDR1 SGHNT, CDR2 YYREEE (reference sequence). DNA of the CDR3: TGTGCCAGCAGCGAGAGAGGGCTCCTGCGGGAGCAGTACTTC. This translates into CASSERGLLREQYF.